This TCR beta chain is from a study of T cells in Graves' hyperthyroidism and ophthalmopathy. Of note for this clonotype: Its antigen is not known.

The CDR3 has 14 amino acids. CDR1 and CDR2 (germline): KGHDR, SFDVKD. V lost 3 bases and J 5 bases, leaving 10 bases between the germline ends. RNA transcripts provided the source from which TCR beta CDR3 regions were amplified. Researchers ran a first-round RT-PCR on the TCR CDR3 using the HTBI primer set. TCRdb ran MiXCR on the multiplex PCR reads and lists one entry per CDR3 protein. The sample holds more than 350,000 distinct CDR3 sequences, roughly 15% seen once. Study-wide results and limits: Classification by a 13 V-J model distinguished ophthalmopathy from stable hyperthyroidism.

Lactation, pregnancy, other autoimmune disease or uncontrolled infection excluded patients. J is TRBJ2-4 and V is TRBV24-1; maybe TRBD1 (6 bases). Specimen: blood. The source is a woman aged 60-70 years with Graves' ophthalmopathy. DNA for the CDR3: TGTGCCACCAGTGATCCGAGGACAGAAAACATTCAGTACTTC. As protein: CATSDPRTENIQYF.